These T cell receptor beta chains were read from a single sample in a study of control samples from healthy donors and cancer patients. Libraries were prepared by immunoSEQ multiplex PCR; TCRdb keeps only in-frame clonotypes and omits some of them. The sample has approximately 100,000 clones, about nine tenths seen once. The sequencing sample was made of blood. These receptors were taken from a man younger than 40 in good health. Both conserved end residues are part of each CDR3. A D gene is named only where the DNA matches it firmly. Rows give clone size only sometimes, using once, few, many, or a class for an expanded clone.

V	size	J	D	DNA	CDR3
TRBV19	once	TRBJ2-2	NA	TGTGCCAGTAGTATCCGGGACAACCCGAACACCGGGGAGCTGTTTTTT	CASSIRDNPNTGELFF
TRBV5-5	NA	TRBJ1-2	TRBD1	TGTGCCAGCAGCCAGAACTATGGGACAGGGCAATATGGCTACACCTTC	CASSQNYGTGQYGYTF
TRBV6-5	NA	TRBJ1-2	NA	TGTGCCAGCAGAGGGGGTCAGGTCTATGGCTACACCTTC	CASRGGQVYGYTF
TRBV5-4	NA	TRBJ2-5	NA	TGTGCCAGCAGCTCCCGGGATCCAGGAAGAGAGACCCAGTACTTC	CASSSRDPGRETQYF
TRBV12-3/TRBV12-4	NA	TRBJ2-3	TRBD1	TGTGCCAGCGGACAGGGGAAAGCAGATACGCAGTATTTT	CASGQGKADTQYF
TRBV20-1	NA	TRBJ1-1	NA	TGCAGTGCTAGTGCAGGGTTCATGAACACTGAAGCTTTCTTT	CSASAGFMNTEAFF
TRBV7-2	NA	TRBJ2-7	TRBD2	TGTGCCAGCAGCTTGGGGACTAGCGGCTCCTACGAGCAGTACTTC	CASSLGTSGSYEQYF
TRBV5-4	NA	TRBJ2-2	TRBD2	TGTGCCAGCAGCTTCCCCCCCCAGCGGGGGGGGAACACCGGGGAGCTGTTTTTT	CASSFPPQRGGNTGELFF
TRBV7-9	once	TRBJ2-3	NA	TGTGCCAGCAGCTTAGTAAGCAGGGCAACAGATACGCAGTATTTT	CASSLVSRATDTQYF
TRBV30	NA	TRBJ2-3	TRBD2	TGTGCCTGGAGTGGCTGGACTAGCGGGGGCCTCACAGATACGCAGTATTTT	CAWSGWTSGGLTDTQYF
TRBV5-1	NA	TRBJ1-1	TRBD1	TGCGCCAGCAGCTGGGGGACAGGGGGCCTCACTGAAGCTTTCTTT	CASSWGTGGLTEAFF
TRBV18	once	TRBJ2-5	TRBD1	TGTGCCAGCTCCCAGGACCCGGGACAGGGAATAGAGACCCAGTACTTC	CASSQDPGQGIETQYF
TRBV7-8	NA	TRBJ2-5	NA	TGTGCCAGCAGCCGACCCCCTCAAGAGACCCAGTACTTC	CASSRPPQETQYF
TRBV14	NA	TRBJ1-2	NA	TGTGCCAGCAGCCCCCTTGCGGGGGAGGGTGGCTACACCTTC	CASSPLAGEGGYTF
TRBV11-1	NA	TRBJ2-5	NA	TGTGCCAGCAGCTTTGGTGGGGGGGCCACAGAGACCCAGTACTTC	CASSFGGGATETQYF
TRBV29-1	once	TRBJ1-2	NA	TGCAGCGCCCTAGACATCTCCACGAACTATGGCTACACCTTC	CSALDISTNYGYTF
TRBV28	NA	TRBJ2-5	TRBD1	TGTGCCAGCAGTTTTAGCCGTTACGGACAGGAGATCCAAGAGACCCAGTACTTC	CASSFSRYGQEIQETQYF
TRBV10-1	NA	TRBJ2-3	NA	TGCGCCAGCAGTGAGCCTGCGGTGGGCCTGTTGGGGACGCAGTATTTT	CASSEPAVGLLGTQYF
TRBV14	NA	TRBJ1-6	NA	TGTGCCAGCAGCCAAGATGGAGGGACCCTCCACTTT	CASSQDGGTLHF
TRBV6-2/TRBV6-3	NA	TRBJ2-7	TRBD2	TGTGCCAGCAGTTACCGGACTAGCGGGGTCTACGAGCAGTACTTC	CASSYRTSGVYEQYF
TRBV19	NA	TRBJ2-7	TRBD1	TGTGCCAGTAGTATAGGGACAGGGGGCTACGAGCAGTACTTC	CASSIGTGGYEQYF
TRBV30	NA	TRBJ1-1	NA	TGTGCCTGGAATCAGGTGAACCCGAACACTGAAGCTTTCTTT	CAWNQVNPNTEAFF
TRBV4-1	NA	TRBJ2-1	NA	TGCGCCAGCAGCCAAACTACGGTTTACAATGAGCAGTTCTTC	CASSQTTVYNEQFF